The next 9 T cell receptor beta chains were all read from a single sample in a study of beta chain features in type 1 diabetes. Study conclusions and caveats: TCRB CDR3s were moderately but significantly shorter in Type 1 diabetes patients in all four CD4+ subsets.

Sequenced material consisted of expressed TCRB transcripts (all of the isolated RNA was reverse transcribed). Libraries were prepared by immunoSEQ multiplex PCR; TCRdb keeps only in-frame clonotypes and omits some of them. The sample lists about 160,000 clones, approximately 10% seen once, with around 0.48% in the top ten. The antigens of these receptors remain unknown. Material for sequencing was central memory CD4+ T cells from blood. The receptors stem from a man aged 30 to 45 with type 1 diabetes.

In its sample, this clone was seen a few times. This chain joins TRBV9 and TRBJ2-7; 10 bases map to TRBD2. Losses at the gene ends were 0 bases for V and 4 bases for J; bases not matched to a gene: 4. The CDR3 runs 15 residues. Germline V gene lookup returns CDR1 SGDLS and CDR2 YYNGEE. The CDR3 is CASSVASGRWYEQYF. CDR3 DNA sequence: TGTGCCAGCAGCGTAGCTAGCGGGAGATGGTACGAGCAGTACTTC.

This clone was recorded a few times. The chain carries TRBV5-1 and TRBJ2-7; the D gene is possibly TRBD1 (6 bases). Trimming stripped 2 bases from V and 5 bases from J, with 8 bases between. Germline lookup yields CDR1 SGHRS and CDR2 YFSETQ. CDR3 length equals 12 residues. The CDR3 spells CASSFNRDEQYF. The CDR3 nucleotides are TGCGCCAGCAGCTTCAACAGGGACGAGCAGTACTTC.

A remark on this clone: Other DNA sequences in this specimen translate into the identical CDR3. CDR3 amino acids: CASSASGSGNNEQFF. CDR3 DNA: TGTGCCAGCAGCGCGAGCGGGAGTGGGAACAATGAGCAGTTCTTC. The V gene is TRBV9, the J gene TRBJ2-1; 8 nucleotides match TRBD2. Germline V gene sequence: CDR1 SGDLS, CDR2 YYNGEE. The V and J ends lost 3 bases and 5 bases, in that order; junction bases with no gene match: 7. The CDR3 is made up of 15 amino acids.

The V and J genes are TRBV27 and TRBJ1-1; D ambiguous. This CDR3 is 13 amino acids long. CDR1 and CDR2 (germline): MNHEY, SMNVEV (reference sequence). V lost 0 bases to trimming and J lost 7 bases, with 9 bases between them. Written as DNA, the CDR3 is TGTGCCAGCAGTTTATCAAACGGGATTGAAGCTTTCTTT. It is translated as CASSLSNGIEAFF.

The rearrangement links TRBV5-4 to TRBJ2-3; TRBD1 aligns across 7 bases. This CDR3 contains 14 residues. With V trimmed by 6 bases and J by 4 bases, 8 bases remained unmatched. Per germline, CDR1 SGHNT and CDR2 YYREEE (reference sequence). In DNA, the CDR3 is TGTGCCAGCACCGATAGACAGGGAGCAGATACGCAGTATTTT. Translation: CASTDRQGADTQYF.

The chain carries TRBV27 and TRBJ2-6, with 12 bases identical to TRBD2. The CDR3 is 19 residues long. Per the germline V gene, CDR1 is MNHEY and CDR2 is SMNVEV (reference sequence). V gave up 4 bases and J gave up 0 bases; unmatched junction bases: 7. CDR3 sequence reads: CASSYRTTSGSSGANVLTF. CDR3 DNA: TGTGCCAGCAGTTACCGCACGACTAGCGGGAGCTCTGGGGCCAACGTCCTGACTTTC.

This clone showed up just a few times. This chain joins TRBV18 and TRBJ2-3; possibly TRBD2 for D (6 bases). This CDR3 contains 16 residues. The V and J ends lost 0 bases and 14 bases respectively, with 24 bases between them. CDR1 and CDR2 (germline): KGHSH, LQKENI. For the CDR3, the DNA is TGTGCCAGCTCACCACCGTTAAGTCATGTAGCTCCGGAGGGGTATTTT. This encodes CASSPPLSHVAPEGYF.

This clone was seen a few times. The gene calls are TRBV27 and TRBJ1-5; perhaps TRBD1 as D (6 bases). This CDR3 spans 16 amino acids. V dropped 5 bases and J dropped 6 bases, with 20 bases sitting between them. Germline assignment: CDR1 MNHEY and CDR2 SMNVEV (reference sequence). The CDR3 sequence is CASSLKGVGWTQPQHF. CDR3 sequence (DNA): TGTGCCAGCAGTCTAAAGGGGGTCGGGTGGACTCAGCCCCAGCATTTT.

This clone was picked up a small number of times. The rearrangement uses TRBV19 and TRBJ2-1, with 8 bases aligning to TRBD2. Germline loops: CDR1 LNHDA, CDR2 SQIVND (reference sequence). The CDR3 contains 15 residues. V dropped 2 bases and J dropped 8; count of bases not matched to a gene: 8. CDR3 DNA: TGTGCCAGTAGTATATTATTTGCGGGGGGCTATGAGCAGTTCTTC. It is translated as CASSILFAGGYEQFF. Together with reference TRBV19 and TRBJ2-1, the CDR3 gives the full variable domain: DGGITQSPKYLFRKEGQNVTLSCEQNLNHDAMYWYRQDPGQGLRLIYYSQIVNDFQKGDIAEGYSVSREKKESFPLTVTSAQKNPTAFYLCASSILFAGGYEQFFGPGTRLTVL.